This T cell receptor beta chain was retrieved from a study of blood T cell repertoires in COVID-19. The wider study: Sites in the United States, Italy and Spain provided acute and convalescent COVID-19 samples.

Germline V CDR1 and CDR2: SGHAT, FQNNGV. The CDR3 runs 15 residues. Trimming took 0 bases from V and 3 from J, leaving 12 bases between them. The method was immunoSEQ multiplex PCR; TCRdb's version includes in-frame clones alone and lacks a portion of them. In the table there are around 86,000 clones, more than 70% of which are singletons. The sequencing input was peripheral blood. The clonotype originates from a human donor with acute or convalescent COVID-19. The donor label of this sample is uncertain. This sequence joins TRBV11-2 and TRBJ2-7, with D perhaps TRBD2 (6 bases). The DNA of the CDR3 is TGTGCCAGCAGCTTAGAGCGGACTAACCTCTACGAGCAGTACTTC. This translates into CASSLERTNLYEQYF.